This is a list of T cell receptor beta chains from one sample in a study of cytomegalovirus exposure and HLA in healthy donors. Assay: immunoSEQ multiplex PCR; the TCRdb copy retains only in-frame clones and omits some. Of 35,000 to 50,000 clones in the sample, roughly 93% are singletons; the top ten hold over 2%. The sequenced material came from PBMCs. These receptor sequences come from a woman aged 18-30 years in good health and CMV-seronegative. CDR3s include the opening cysteine and the closing phenylalanine or tryptophan. A D gene is named only where the DNA matches it firmly. Only some rows state a clone size, as once, few, many or a class for expanded clones.

size	length	D	V	J	DNA	CDR3
once	16	TRBD2	TRBV7-6	TRBJ2-5	TGTGCCAGCAGCATCGGGACTAGCGGGGGGGGAGAGACCCAGTACTTC	CASSIGTSGGGETQYF
-	12	-	TRBV19	TRBJ1-2	TGTGCCAGTAGTCCCGGACAGTTTGGCTACACCTTC	CASSPGQFGYTF
-	15	-	TRBV5-6	TRBJ1-2	TGTGCCAGCAGCTCTATCTCGGGGGTGGGCTATGGCTACACCTTC	CASSSISGVGYGYTF
-	17	-	TRBV15	TRBJ2-4	TGTGCCACCAGCAGAGAAGAGGGACATAGGCGGAGTAACATTCAGTACTTC	CATSREEGHRRSNIQYF
-	15	TRBD1	TRBV5-4	TRBJ1-2	TGTGCCAGCAGCTTGGAGGCAGGGGGCGGCTATGGCTACACCTTC	CASSLEAGGGYGYTF
-	15	TRBD1	TRBV19	TRBJ1-1	TGTGCCAGTAGTATCCAAGGACAGGGAGACACTGAAGCTTTCTTT	CASSIQGQGDTEAFF
-	16	-	TRBV6-6	TRBJ1-1	TGTGCCAGCAGAAGGGGATTGGGGATCATTGACACTGAAGCTTTCTTT	CASRRGLGIIDTEAFF
-	14	TRBD2	TRBV30	TRBJ2-1	TGTGCCTGGAGTGCGCACCCCTCTACTAGCGAGGGGTTCTTC	CAWSAHPSTSEGFF
-	14	-	TRBV5-4	TRBJ2-7	TGTGCCAGCAGCTTTGGAGGAGACCCCTACGAGCAGTACTTC	CASSFGGDPYEQYF
-	15	TRBD2	TRBV28	TRBJ2-3	TGTGCCAGCAGTTCGGGACTAGCGGGGACCGATACGCAGTATTTT	CASSSGLAGTDTQYF
-	17	TRBD2	TRBV2	TRBJ2-5	TGTGCCAGCAGTGAAGGGAGGACTAGCGGGGGACTAGAGACCCAGTACTTC	CASSEGRTSGGLETQYF
once	13	-	TRBV6-1	TRBJ2-3	TGTGCCAGCAGGAGACAGGGCACAGATACGCAGTATTTT	CASRRQGTDTQYF
-	17	TRBD2	TRBV5-6	TRBJ2-3	TGTGCCAGCAGCTGGGGACTAGCGGGAGACGGTACAGATACGCAGTATTTT	CASSWGLAGDGTDTQYF
-	15	-	TRBV7-2	TRBJ2-5	TGTGCCAGCAGCTTAGGAGCTGTCGACCAAGAGACCCAGTACTTC	CASSLGAVDQETQYF
-	19	TRBD2	TRBV4-1	TRBJ2-1	TGCGCCAGCAGCCAAGTCCGGCTAGCGGGGGGGCCGTCGTTCAATGAGCAGTTCTTC	CASSQVRLAGGPSFNEQFF
-	14	TRBD1	TRBV9	TRBJ1-1	TGTGCCAGCAGCGCACAAGGGACAGACACTGAAGCTTTCTTT	CASSAQGTDTEAFF
-	13	-	TRBV25-1	TRBJ1-1	TGTGCCAGCCTAAATCGCCTGGACACTGAAGCTTTCTTT	CASLNRLDTEAFF
-	12	TRBD2	TRBV6-5	TRBJ2-1	TGTGCCAGCAGCTTAGCGGGGGGTGAGCAGTTCTTC	CASSLAGGEQFF
-	13	TRBD1	TRBV6-5	TRBJ1-5	TGTGCCAGCAGAGGACAGGGGAACCAGCCCCAGCATTTT	CASRGQGNQPQHF
-	15	TRBD2	TRBV27	TRBJ2-2	TGTGCCAGCACGGGGCTAGCGGGGGGCACCGGGGAGCTGTTTTTT	CASTGLAGGTGELFF
-	20	TRBD1	TRBV28	TRBJ1-2	TGTGCCAGCAGTTTCGCCTCATCCCGGGACAGGGGGCCCCGGGGCTATGGCTACACCTTC	CASSFASSRDRGPRGYGYTF
-	13	-	TRBV30	TRBJ1-1	TGTGCCTGGAGAAAAGGGGGAAGCACTGAAGCTTTCTTT	CAWRKGGSTEAFF
-	15	TRBD1	TRBV30	TRBJ1-5	TGTGCCTGGAGTGAGGGACAGGGAGGGAATCAGCCCCAGCATTTT	CAWSEGQGGNQPQHF
once	14	-	TRBV28	TRBJ2-7	TGTGCCAGCAGTTCGCAGAGCGTTACCTACGAGCAGTACTTC	CASSSQSVTYEQYF
-	15	TRBD2	TRBV10-3	TRBJ2-2	TGTGCCATCAGTGAGCTAGCGGATAACACCGGGGAGCTGTTTTTT	CAISELADNTGELFF
-	14	TRBD2	TRBV2	TRBJ2-3	TGTGCCAGCATGTCTAGCGGGAGCACAGATACGCAGTATTTT	CASMSSGSTDTQYF
-	15	-	TRBV28	TRBJ2-1	TGTGCCAGCATGGCGGGATCCTCGACCTACAATGAGCAGTTCTTC	CASMAGSSTYNEQFF
-	18	-	TRBV28	TRBJ1-1	TGTGCCAGCAGTTTTTATCAAGTATATCAGCCAAGGAGCACTGAAGCTTTCTTT	CASSFYQVYQPRSTEAFF
-	17	TRBD2	TRBV7-9	TRBJ2-7	TGTGCCAGCAGCCCCGGGACTAGCGGGAGAGGCACCTACGAGCAGTACTTC	CASSPGTSGRGTYEQYF
-	12	-	TRBV7-2	TRBJ2-7	TGTGCCAGCAGCTTAGACTGGTACGAGCAGTACTTC	CASSLDWYEQYF
-	13	-	TRBV30	TRBJ1-2	TGTGCCTGGAGTGCCGGGACTCTAAAGGGCTACACCTTC	CAWSAGTLKGYTF
-	16	TRBD1	TRBV28	TRBJ2-3	TGTGCCAGCAGTCCCACAGGGGATATTGGCACAGATACGCAGTATTTT	CASSPTGDIGTDTQYF
-	14	-	TRBV5-6	TRBJ2-7	TGTGCCAGCAGCTTGGAAGACAGCCCCTACGAGCAGTACTTC	CASSLEDSPYEQYF
-	16	TRBD1	TRBV27	TRBJ1-2	TGTGCCAGCAGTTTTTCGACAGGGGCCGGGGACTATGGCTACACCTTC	CASSFSTGAGDYGYTF
-	12	TRBD2	TRBV28	TRBJ2-5	TGTGCCAGCACATCTAGCGGAGAGACCCAGTACTTC	CASTSSGETQYF
-	15	TRBD2	TRBV6-1	TRBJ2-1	TGTGCCAGCAGTGAAGGGGGGGGTACTTACAATGAGCAGTTCTTC	CASSEGGGTYNEQFF
-	14	-	TRBV19	TRBJ2-7	TGTGCCAGTAGTCCCTCCCGGGGAACCTACGAGCAGTACTTC	CASSPSRGTYEQYF
-	16	TRBD2	TRBV11-2	TRBJ2-3	TGTGCCAGCAGTGCCCTAGCGGGACCTATCACAGATACGCAGTATTTT	CASSALAGPITDTQYF
-	16	-	TRBV7-2	TRBJ1-6	TGTGCCAGCAGCTTAGAGAGTCCCAGGTATAATTCACCCCTCCACTTT	CASSLESPRYNSPLHF
few	15	TRBD2	TRBV10-2	TRBJ2-7	TGCGCCAGCAGGGACGAGCGGGGGGGCCTCTTCGAGCAGTACTTC	CASRDERGGLFEQYF
-	14	TRBD1	TRBV28	TRBJ1-4	TGTGCCAGCAGCCTTACAGGGGGCGACGAAAAACTGTTTTTT	CASSLTGGDEKLFF
-	14	TRBD1	TRBV9	TRBJ2-7	TGTGCCAGCAGCCCGACAGGGTCCACCTACGAGCAGTACTTC	CASSPTGSTYEQYF
-	16	-	TRBV2	TRBJ2-1	TGTGCCAGCAGCTCCACAAGACTAGTCTTCCACAATGAGCAGTTCTTC	CASSSTRLVFHNEQFF
-	11	-	TRBV10-3	TRBJ2-3	TGTGCCATCAGTGAAGCCTATACGCAGTATTTT	CAISEAYTQYF
-	13	-	TRBV30	TRBJ2-7	TGTGCCTGGATGATCCCTTTCGGCTACGAGCAGTACTTC	CAWMIPFGYEQYF
-	16	TRBD1	TRBV4-1	TRBJ1-5	TGCGCCAGCAGCCAGCGGGACAGGGGAGGCAATCAGCCCCAGCATTTT	CASSQRDRGGNQPQHF
-	15	-	TRBV7-2	TRBJ1-2	TGTGCCAGCAATCAGGGGTTGGGGGTGGGAGATGGCTACACCTTC	CASNQGLGVGDGYTF
-	15	-	TRBV28	TRBJ1-2	TGTGCCAGCAGTTTCCCCCCCCCGGCAGACACGGGCTACACCTTC	CASSFPPPADTGYTF
-	13	TRBD1	TRBV25-1	TRBJ1-5	TGTGCCAGCAGTGAGACAGGGAATCAGCCCCAGCATTTT	CASSETGNQPQHF
-	15	TRBD2	TRBV6-4	TRBJ2-1	TGTGCCAGCAGTTTCCTAGCGGGAGGAATCAATGAGCAGTTCTTC	CASSFLAGGINEQFF
-	13	-	TRBV5-1	TRBJ1-3	TGCGCCAGCAGCTTGGCGGGGTCCAACACCATATATTTT	CASSLAGSNTIYF